Below are 21 T cell receptor beta chains sequenced from a single sample in a study of T-cell memory formation after mild COVID-19. MiXCR, applied by TCRdb to the 5' RACE reads, yields one record per CDR3 protein. Altogether approximately 490,000 distinct CDR3 sequences are present, around 20% being singletons, with the ten largest covering under 15%. Sequenced sample: PBMCs or a T cell subset sorted from them (not recorded which). The receptors here all came from an adult woman who had mild COVID-19 (a few samples of this study predate the infection). Cell type and time point are not known.

This clonotype was counted a few times. V and J are TRBV12-3 or TRBV12-4 and TRBJ2-6; D unclear. The CDR3 loop spans 15 amino acids. Trimming took 6 bases from V and 0 from J, leaving 9 bases between them. The CDR3 coding sequence is TGTGCCAGCAGCGAGGAACCCTCTGGGGCCAACGTCCTGACTTTC. Translated, it gives CASSEEPSGANVLTF.

This clonotype was seen only a few times. J is TRBJ2-2 and V is TRBV6-1, with D hard to call. In germline, CDR1 is MNHNS, CDR2 SASEGT. CDR3 length: 11 amino acids. CDR3 sequence reads: CLDRGTGELFF. The CDR3 bases are TGTCTCGACCGTGGGACCGGGGAGCTGTTTTTT.

The V call is TRBV29-1, the J call TRBJ2-7; 9 bases are shared with TRBD2. Germline V lookup: CDR1 SQVTM, CDR2 ANQGSEA. V trimming: 3 bases; J trimming: 3 bases; junction bases outside the gene matches: 6. The CDR3 has 14 residues. The CDR3 coding sequence is TGCAGCGTTGAGGGGCGGGAGGGCCGCTACGAGCAGTACTTC. It codes for CSVEGREGRYEQYF.

The chain couples TRBV5-4 to TRBJ2-1; D may be TRBD1 or TRBD2 (5 bases each). V was cut by 4 bases and J by 6 bases, with 20 bases left in between. This CDR3 has 16 residues. CDR1 SGHNT and CDR2 YYREEE come from the germline V gene (reference sequence). The CDR3 DNA is TGTGCCAGCAGCCCCGAGGGCCCTGGGGCCGCCAATGAGCAGTTCTTC. Its protein is CASSPEGPGAANEQFF.

A few counts support this clonotype. One end of the junction varies from germline; a read error may be responsible. The genes are TRBV5-4 and TRBJ2-1; a possible D gene is TRBD1 (5 bases). This CDR3 spans 15 amino acids. CDR1 and CDR2 (germline): SGHNT, YYREEE (reference sequence). The CDR3 DNA reads as TGTGCCAGCAGCTTACCCAGGGCCTCCTACAGTGAGCAGTTCTTC. It codes for CASSLPRASYSEQFF. The full variable domain, with the rest looked up from reference TRBV5-4 and TRBJ2-1, is ETGVTQSPTHLIKTRGQQVTLRCSSQSGHNTVSWYQQALGQGPQFIFQYYREEENGRGNFPPRFSGLQFPNYSSELNVNALELDDSALYLCASSLPRASYSEQFFGPGTRLTVL.

This clonotype was recorded many times. The chain recombines TRBV20-1 with TRBJ2-1; 7 bases are a match to TRBD2. After removal of 3 bases from V and 4 bases from J, the junction contained 9 bases not matched to a gene. Looked up from germline, CDR1 is DFQATT and CDR2 is SNEGSKA (reference sequence). The CDR3 has 15 amino acids. The CDR3 here is CSASSTASGYNEQFF. As DNA, the CDR3 is TGCAGTGCTAGTTCAACGGCTAGCGGATACAATGAGCAGTTCTTC.

This clonotype was counted a few times. A much larger clone differs by one base, so this may be a read error. This sequence joins TRBV2 and TRBJ2-7; no clear D. V lost 6 bases, J lost 0 bases, and 3 bases lay in between. This CDR3 has 11 residues. The germline V gene has CDR1 SNHLY and CDR2 FYNNEI. In DNA, the CDR3 is TGTGCCAGCAGGGTCTCCTACGAGCAGTACTTC. It translates to CASRVSYEQYF.

The chain employs TRBV4-1 and TRBJ1-2; no clear D. The CDR3 consists of 13 residues. The germline V gene encodes CDR1 MGHRA and CDR2 YSYEKL. Trimming took 4 bases from V and 5 from J, leaving 11 bases between them. CDR3 in amino acids: CASSLEVGYGYTF. CDR3 sequence (DNA): TGCGCCAGCAGCCTAGAAGTGGGTTATGGCTACACCTTC.

The gene calls are TRBV6-1 and TRBJ2-7, with 7 nucleotides matching TRBD1. In germline, CDR1 is MNHNS, CDR2 SASEGT. J was trimmed by 2 bases and V by 6 bases; bases with no gene match: 10. The CDR3 sequence is 15 residues long. CDR3 DNA sequence: TGTGCCAGCAGCAGGACCGGGACAGCGGCCTACGAGCAGTACTTC. As protein: CASSRTGTAAYEQYF.

The chain couples TRBV9 to TRBJ1-6; D not certain. Germline V gives CDR1 SGDLS, CDR2 YYNGEE. CDR3 length equals 14 residues. V shed 3 bases and J shed 7 bases, with 11 bases lying between them. The CDR3 nucleotides read TGTGCCAGCAGCGCCGAAGGAGGAAATTCACCCCTCCACTTT. Its protein is CASSAEGGNSPLHF.

The CDR3 region is CASSFKAGLAFYEQYF. The CDR3 DNA follows: TGTGCCAGCAGTTTTAAAGCGGGACTAGCTTTCTACGAGCAGTACTTC. This chain uses TRBV27 with TRBJ2-7, with 9 bases fitting TRBD2. Germline V gene data show CDR1 as MNHEY and CDR2 as SMNVEV (reference sequence). The CDR3 runs 16 residues. The J segment lost 3 bases and the V segment lost 3 bases, leaving 9 bases of the junction unmatched.

The genes are TRBV6-5 and TRBJ1-2; no clear D gene. The germline V gene encodes CDR1 MNHEY and CDR2 SVGAGI. V dropped 2 bases and J dropped 8 bases, with 12 bases sitting between them. This CDR3 is built from 13 residues. DNA for the CDR3: TGTGCCAGCAGTTACGCTCAGTTGGGCGGCTACACCTTC. It translates to CASSYAQLGGYTF.

This clonotype appeared many times. The chain carries TRBV4-1 and TRBJ1-1; D may be TRBD1 (6 bases). This CDR3 contains 15 residues. The germline gives CDR1 MGHRA, CDR2 YSYEKL. Trimming cost V 3 bases and J 3 bases, with 14 bases left between them. The CDR3 bases are TGCGCCAGCAGCCAGTATTGGGGGGCGGACACTGAAGCTTTCTTT. Translating gives CASSQYWGADTEAFF.

The gene calls are TRBV20-1 and TRBJ1-1, with 8 positions matching TRBD1. There are 12 residues in the CDR3. Looked up from germline, CDR1 is DFQATT and CDR2 is SNEGSKA (reference sequence). V was pared by 0 bases and J by 7 bases, with 1 base of the junction left unmatched. The CDR3 DNA reads as TGCAGTGCTAGAGAGGACAGGGTTGAAGCTTTCTTT. Amino acids: CSAREDRVEAFF.

This clonotype appeared a few times. The chain combines TRBV20-1 with TRBJ2-7; possible D gene TRBD2, 6 bases. The CDR3 spans 15 residues. V lost 3 bases, J lost 1 base, and 16 bases lay in between. Germline CDR1 DFQATT, CDR2 SNEGSKA (reference sequence). CDR3 nucleotide sequence: TGCAGTGCTAGCGATCCCCGGGAGCCATCCTACGAGCAGTACTTC. It is translated as CSASDPREPSYEQYF.

The gene calls are TRBV11-3 and TRBJ2-6, with D maybe TRBD1 (5 bases). Germline V gene sequence: CDR1 SGHNT, CDR2 YENEEA. Trimming took off 1 base at V and 0 bases at J, with 10 bases between the two ends. CDR3 length: 17 residues. CDR3 sequence (DNA): TGTGCCAGCAGCTTAGGGACAATCGTCTCTGGGGCCAACGTCCTGACTTTC. It encodes CASSLGTIVSGANVLTF.

The sample holds a few counts of this clonotype. The rearrangement joins TRBV4-1 to TRBJ2-5; D might be TRBD2 (6 bases). Germline CDR1 and CDR2: MGHRA and YSYEKL. V was clipped by 3 bases and J by 1 base, with 9 bases between them. The CDR3 is made up of 14 amino acids. CDR3 loop: CASSQRLGQETQYF. CDR3 coding DNA: TGCGCCAGCAGCCAGAGACTAGGCCAAGAGACCCAGTACTTC.

This chain uses TRBV27 with TRBJ2-5; TRBD2 matches at 7 bases. The germline V gene encodes CDR1 MNHEY and CDR2 SMNVEV (reference sequence). The V segment lost 4 bases and the J segment 3 bases; nucleotides outside the gene matches: 5. This CDR3 is built from 14 residues. Written as DNA, the CDR3 is TGTGCCAGCAGTTGGTCACTAGCGAAAGAGACCCAGTACTTC. It codes for CASSWSLAKETQYF.

This clonotype was detected a few times. The chain combines TRBV19 with TRBJ1-6, with D tentatively TRBD1 (5 bases). V lost 3 bases and J 9 bases, leaving 18 bases between the germline ends. The CDR3 has 16 residues. Germline assignment: CDR1 LNHDA and CDR2 SQIVND (reference sequence). The CDR3 DNA is TGTGCCAGTAGTATCGGGACGACAAGGTCAGGTTCACCCCTCCACTTT. This codes for CASSIGTTRSGSPLHF.

This clonotype appeared a few times. The chain is built from TRBV7-2 and TRBJ2-2, with D unclear. Between the trimmed V and J ends, which lost 2 bases and 3 bases, there was a span of 7 bases. This CDR3 is built from 14 residues. Germline lookup yields CDR1 SGHTA and CDR2 FQGNSA. The CDR3 DNA is TGTGCCAGCAGCTTACACTCGTACACCGGGGAGCTGTTTTTT. It yields the protein CASSLHSYTGELFF.

This clonotype was recorded many times. The chain combines TRBV7-8 with TRBJ2-1; D gene ambiguous. V was clipped by 5 bases and J by 4 bases, with 9 bases between them. This CDR3 comprises 13 residues. CDR1 and CDR2 (germline): SGHVS, FQNEAQ. The CDR3 bases are TGTGCCAGCAGCACCCGTCCGTACAATGAGCAGTTCTTC. Translation gives CASSTRPYNEQFF. Variable domain in full (rest from reference TRBV7-8 and TRBJ2-1): GAGVSQSPRYKVAKRGQDVALRCDPISGHVSLFWYQQALGQGPEFLTYFQNEAQLDKSGLPSDRFFAERPEGSVSTLKIQRTQQEDSAVYLCASSTRPYNEQFFGPGTRLTVL.